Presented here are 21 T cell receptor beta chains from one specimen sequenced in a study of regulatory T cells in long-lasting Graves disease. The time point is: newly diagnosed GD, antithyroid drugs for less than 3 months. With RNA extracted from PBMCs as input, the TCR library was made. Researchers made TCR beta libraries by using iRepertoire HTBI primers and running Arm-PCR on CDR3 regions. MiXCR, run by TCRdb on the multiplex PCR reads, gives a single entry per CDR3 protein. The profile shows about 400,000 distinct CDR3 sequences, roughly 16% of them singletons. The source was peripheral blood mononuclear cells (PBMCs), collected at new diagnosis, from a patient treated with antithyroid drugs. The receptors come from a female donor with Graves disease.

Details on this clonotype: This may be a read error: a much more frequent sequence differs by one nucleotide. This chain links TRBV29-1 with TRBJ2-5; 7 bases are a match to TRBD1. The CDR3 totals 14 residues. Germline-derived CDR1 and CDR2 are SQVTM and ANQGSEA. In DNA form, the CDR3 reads TGCAGCGTTGAAGATGACAGGGCGCAAGAGACCCGGTACTTC. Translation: CSVEDDRAQETRYF.

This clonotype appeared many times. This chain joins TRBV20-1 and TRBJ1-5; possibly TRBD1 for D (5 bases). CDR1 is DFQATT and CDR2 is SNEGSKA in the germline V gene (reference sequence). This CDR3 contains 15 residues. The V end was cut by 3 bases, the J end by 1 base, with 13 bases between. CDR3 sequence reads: CSAREGTFSNQPQHF. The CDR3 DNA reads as TGCAGTGCTAGGGAGGGGACTTTCAGCAATCAGCCCCAGCATTTT.

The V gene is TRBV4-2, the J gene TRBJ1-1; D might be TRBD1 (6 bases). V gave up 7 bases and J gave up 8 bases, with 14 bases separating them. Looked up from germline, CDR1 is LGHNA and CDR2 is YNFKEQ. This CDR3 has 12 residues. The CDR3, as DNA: TGTGCCAGCACGCCGGGGGCTTCCGAAGCTTTCTTT. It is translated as CASTPGASEAFF.

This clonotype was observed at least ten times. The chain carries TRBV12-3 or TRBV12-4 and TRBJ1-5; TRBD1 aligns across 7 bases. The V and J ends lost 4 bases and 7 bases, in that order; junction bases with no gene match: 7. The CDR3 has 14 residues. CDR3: CASSYDRVEQPQHF. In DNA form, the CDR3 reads TGTGCCAGCAGTTACGACAGGGTCGAACAGCCCCAGCATTTT.

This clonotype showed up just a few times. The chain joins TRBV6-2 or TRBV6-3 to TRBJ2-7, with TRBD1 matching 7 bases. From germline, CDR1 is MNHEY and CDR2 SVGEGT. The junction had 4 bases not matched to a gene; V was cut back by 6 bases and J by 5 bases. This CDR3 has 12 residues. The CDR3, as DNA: TGTGCCAGCAGACGGACAGGTCACGAGCAGTACTTC. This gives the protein CASRRTGHEQYF.

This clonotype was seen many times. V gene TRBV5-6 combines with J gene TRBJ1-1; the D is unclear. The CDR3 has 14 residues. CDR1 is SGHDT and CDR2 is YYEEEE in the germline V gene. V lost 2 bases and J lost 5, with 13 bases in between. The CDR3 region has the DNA TGTGCCAGCAGCTTTGCCTCAGAGTGGACTGAAGCTTTCTTT. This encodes CASSFASEWTEAFF.

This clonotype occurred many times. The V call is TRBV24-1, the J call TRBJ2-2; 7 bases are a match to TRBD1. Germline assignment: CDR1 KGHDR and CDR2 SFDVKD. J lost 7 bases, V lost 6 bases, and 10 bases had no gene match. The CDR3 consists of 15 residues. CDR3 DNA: TGTGCCACCAGTCCGGCCGACAGGGTCGGCGGGGAGCTGTTTTTT. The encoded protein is CATSPADRVGGELFF.

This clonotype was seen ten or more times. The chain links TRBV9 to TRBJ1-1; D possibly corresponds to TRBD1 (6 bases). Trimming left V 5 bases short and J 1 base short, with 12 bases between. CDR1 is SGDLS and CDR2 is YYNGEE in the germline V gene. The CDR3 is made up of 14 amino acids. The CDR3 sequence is CASSASRGNTEAFF. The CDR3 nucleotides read TGTGCCAGCAGTGCATCCAGGGGGAACACTGAAGCTTTCTTT.

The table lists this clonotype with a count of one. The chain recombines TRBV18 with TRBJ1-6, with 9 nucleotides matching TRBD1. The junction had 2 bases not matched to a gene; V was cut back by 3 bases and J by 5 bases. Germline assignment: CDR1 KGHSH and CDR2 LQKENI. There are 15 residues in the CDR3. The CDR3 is CASSPRTGDNSPLHF. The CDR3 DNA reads TGTGCCAGCTCACCTCGGACAGGGGATAATTCACCCCTCCACTTT.

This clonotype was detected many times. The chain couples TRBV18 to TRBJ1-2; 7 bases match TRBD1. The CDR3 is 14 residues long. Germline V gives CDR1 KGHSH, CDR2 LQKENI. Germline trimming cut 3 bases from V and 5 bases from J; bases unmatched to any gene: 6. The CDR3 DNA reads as TGTGCCAGCTCACCTCCGGGACAGAGTTATGGCTACACCTTC. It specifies CASSPPGQSYGYTF.

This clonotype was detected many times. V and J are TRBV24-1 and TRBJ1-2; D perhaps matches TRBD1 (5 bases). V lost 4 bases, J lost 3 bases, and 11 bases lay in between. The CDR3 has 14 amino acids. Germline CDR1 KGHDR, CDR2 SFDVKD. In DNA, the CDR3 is TGTGCCACCAGTGACCGCGACAGAGACTATGGCTACACCTTC. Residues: CATSDRDRDYGYTF.

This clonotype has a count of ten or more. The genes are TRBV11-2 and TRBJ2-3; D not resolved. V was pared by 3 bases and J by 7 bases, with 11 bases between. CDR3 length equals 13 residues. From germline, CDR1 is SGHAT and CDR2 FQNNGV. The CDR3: CASSLPTPNTQYF. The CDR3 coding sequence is TGTGCCAGCAGCTTGCCTACCCCCAATACGCAGTATTTT.

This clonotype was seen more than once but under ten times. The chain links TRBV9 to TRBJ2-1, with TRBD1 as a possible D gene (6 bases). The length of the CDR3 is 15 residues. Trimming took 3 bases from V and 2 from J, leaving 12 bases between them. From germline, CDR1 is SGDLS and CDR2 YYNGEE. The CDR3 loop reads CASSARDNPYNEQFF. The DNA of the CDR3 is TGTGCCAGCAGCGCCCGGGACAACCCCTACAATGAGCAGTTCTTC.

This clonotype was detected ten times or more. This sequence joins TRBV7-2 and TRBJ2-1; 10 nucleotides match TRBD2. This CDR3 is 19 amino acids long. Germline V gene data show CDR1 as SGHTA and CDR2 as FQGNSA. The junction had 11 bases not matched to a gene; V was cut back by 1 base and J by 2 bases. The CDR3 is CASSLGGGGGLAAYNEQFF. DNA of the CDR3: TGTGCCAGCAGCTTAGGAGGAGGTGGAGGACTAGCGGCCTACAATGAGCAGTTCTTC. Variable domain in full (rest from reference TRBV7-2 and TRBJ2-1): GAGVSQSPSNKVTEKGKDVELRCDPISGHTALYWYRQSLGQGLEFLIYFQGNSAPDKSGLPSDRFSAERTGGSVSTLTIQRTQQEDSAVYLCASSLGGGGGLAAYNEQFFGPGTRLTVL.

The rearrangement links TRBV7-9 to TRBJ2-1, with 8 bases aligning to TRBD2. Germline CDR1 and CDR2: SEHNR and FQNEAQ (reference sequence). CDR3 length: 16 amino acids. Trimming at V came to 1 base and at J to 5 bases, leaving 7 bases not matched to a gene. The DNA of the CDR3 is TGTGCCAGCAGCTTAGTTCGAGCGGGAGAGCACAATGAGCAGTTCTTC. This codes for CASSLVRAGEHNEQFF.

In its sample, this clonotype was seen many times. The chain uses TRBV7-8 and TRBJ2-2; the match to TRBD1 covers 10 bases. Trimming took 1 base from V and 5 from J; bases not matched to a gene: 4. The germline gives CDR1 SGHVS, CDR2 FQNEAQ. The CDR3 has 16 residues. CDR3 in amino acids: CASSLGQGAWTGELFF. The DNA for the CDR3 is TGTGCCAGCAGCTTAGGACAGGGGGCTTGGACCGGGGAGCTGTTTTTT.

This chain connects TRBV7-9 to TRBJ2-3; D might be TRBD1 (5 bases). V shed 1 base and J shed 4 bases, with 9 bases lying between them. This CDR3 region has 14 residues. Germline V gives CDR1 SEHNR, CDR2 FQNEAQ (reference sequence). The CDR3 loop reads CASSLEGAADTQYF. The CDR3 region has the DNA TGTGCCAGCAGCTTAGAAGGGGCCGCAGATACGCAGTATTTT.

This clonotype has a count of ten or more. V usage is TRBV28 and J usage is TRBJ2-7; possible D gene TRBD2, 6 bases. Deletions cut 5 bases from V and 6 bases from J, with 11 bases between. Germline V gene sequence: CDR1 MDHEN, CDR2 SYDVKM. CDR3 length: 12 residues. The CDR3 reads CASSLPGGEQYF. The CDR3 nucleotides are TGTGCCAGCAGTCTCCCCGGGGGCGAGCAGTACTTC.

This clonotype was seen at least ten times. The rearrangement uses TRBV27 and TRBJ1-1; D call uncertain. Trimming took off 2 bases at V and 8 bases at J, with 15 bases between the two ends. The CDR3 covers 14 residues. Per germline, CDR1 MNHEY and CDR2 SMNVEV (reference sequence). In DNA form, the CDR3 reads TGTGCCAGCAGTTTACAGTACAGTCCTACAGAAGCTTTCTTT. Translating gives CASSLQYSPTEAFF.

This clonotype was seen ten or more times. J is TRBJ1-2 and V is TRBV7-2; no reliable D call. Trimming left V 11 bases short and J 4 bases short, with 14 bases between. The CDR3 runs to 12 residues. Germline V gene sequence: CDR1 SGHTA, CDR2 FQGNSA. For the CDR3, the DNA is TGTGCCTATTCGGACGGCCGCTATGGCTACACCTTC. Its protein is CAYSDGRYGYTF. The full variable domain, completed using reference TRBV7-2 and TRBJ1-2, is GAGVSQSPSNKVTEKGKDVELRCDPISGHTALYWYRQSLGQGLEFLIYFQGNSAPDKSGLPSDRFSAERTGGSVSTLTIQRTQQEDSAVYLCAYSDGRYGYTFGSGTRLTVV.

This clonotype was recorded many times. CDR3 nucleotides: TGTGCCAGCAGTGATTTGGGCATCGCGAACACCGGGGAGCTGTTTTTT. This encodes CASSDLGIANTGELFF. The rearrangement links TRBV2 to TRBJ2-2; D gene unclear. CDR1 is SNHLY and CDR2 is FYNNEI in the germline V gene. The CDR3 spans 16 residues. Trimming took 3 bases from V and 0 from J, leaving 11 bases between them.